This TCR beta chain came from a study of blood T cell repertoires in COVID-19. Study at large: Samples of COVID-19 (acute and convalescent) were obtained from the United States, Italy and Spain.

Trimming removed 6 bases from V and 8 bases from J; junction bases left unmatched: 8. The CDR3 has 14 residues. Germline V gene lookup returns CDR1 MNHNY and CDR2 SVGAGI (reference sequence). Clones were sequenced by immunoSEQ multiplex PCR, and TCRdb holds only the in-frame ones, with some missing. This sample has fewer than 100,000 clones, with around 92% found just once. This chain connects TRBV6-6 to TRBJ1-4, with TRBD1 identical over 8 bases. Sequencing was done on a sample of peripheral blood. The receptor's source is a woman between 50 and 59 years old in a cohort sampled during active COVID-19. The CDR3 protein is CASSRTGYGEKLFF. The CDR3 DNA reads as TGTGCCAGCAGCCGGACAGGGTACGGGGAAAAACTGTTTTTT.